This T cell receptor beta chain was identified in a study of blood T cell repertoires in COVID-19. Per germline, CDR1 KGHSH and CDR2 LQKENI. The CDR3 consists of 13 residues. J lost 3 bases, V lost 6 bases, and 5 bases had no gene match. The method was immunoSEQ multiplex PCR; TCRdb's version includes in-frame clones alone and lacks a portion of them. The sample includes approximately 88,000 clones, 60% to 85% seen only once; the top ten take under 55%. This clone was seen at least ten times. The specimen sequenced was peripheral blood. This sequence originates from a human donor in a cohort sampled during active COVID-19. V is TRBV18 and J is TRBJ2-7; 7 positions agree with TRBD2. The CDR3 coding sequence is TGTGCCAGCTCGTCTAGCGGAGTCTACGAGCAGTACTTC. Encoded protein: CASSSSGVYEQYF.